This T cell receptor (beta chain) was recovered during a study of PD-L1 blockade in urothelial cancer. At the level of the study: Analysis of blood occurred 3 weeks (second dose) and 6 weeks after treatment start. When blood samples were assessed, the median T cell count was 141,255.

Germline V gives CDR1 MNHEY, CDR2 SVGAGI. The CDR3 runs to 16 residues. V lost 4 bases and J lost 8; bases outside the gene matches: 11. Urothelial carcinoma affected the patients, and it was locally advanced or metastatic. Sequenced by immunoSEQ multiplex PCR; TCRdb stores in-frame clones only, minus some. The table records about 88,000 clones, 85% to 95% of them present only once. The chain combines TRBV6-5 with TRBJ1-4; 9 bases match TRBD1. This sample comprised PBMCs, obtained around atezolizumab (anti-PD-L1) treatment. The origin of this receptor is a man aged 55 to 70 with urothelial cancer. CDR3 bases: TGTGCCAGCAGTTTAATTTACAGGGGGCTACGGGAAAAACTGTTTTTT. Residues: CASSLIYRGLREKLFF.